The T cell receptor beta chain under discussion was sequenced for a study of cytomegalovirus exposure and HLA in healthy donors. This CDR3 has 15 amino acids. CDR1 and CDR2 (germline): MNHEY, SVGAGI. V lost 5 bases, J lost 5 bases, and 9 bases stayed unmatched. Worth noting for this clone: No antigen is known for it.

Study conclusions and caveats: The study listed 164 cytomegalovirus-associated TCR beta chains. Accurate prediction of HLA-A and HLA-B alleles (for most subjects) was reportedly achieved from TCR beta sequences.

PCR was performed using 60 Vbeta and 13 Jbeta primers. TCRdb's copy holds only in-frame clones and misses some; the assay was immunoSEQ multiplex PCR. Here the sample spans 60,000 to 90,000 clones, roughly two thirds being singletons. This receptor was taken from a man aged 35 to 55 in good health and CMV-seropositive. The chain uses TRBV6-5 and TRBJ2-7; 10 nucleotides align to TRBD1. What was sequenced was PBMCs. This chain's CDR3 is CASSLAPGQGHEQYF. The DNA of the CDR3 is TGTGCCAGCAGTCTTGCACCGGGACAGGGGCACGAGCAGTACTTC.